Listed below are T cell receptor beta chains from one sample, sequenced in a study of cytomegalovirus exposure and HLA in healthy donors. The repertoire was sequenced with immunoSEQ multiplex PCR; TCRdb's copy has only in-frame clones and lacks some. The sample has some 230,000 clones, 85% to 95% seen once. The sequenced sample was PBMCs. The receptors were sampled from a woman aged 18-29 years in good health and CMV-seronegative. The CDR3 runs from the conserved cysteine through the conserved F or W. The D gene is left open where the match is weak. Expanded clones are given a class, and other clones once, few, many or no size at all.

TRBV5-4,.,TRBJ2-7,TRBD1,CASSGQLSYEQYF,TGTGCCAGCTCGGGACAGCTTTCCTACGAGCAGTACTTC
TRBV4-2,.,TRBJ2-5,TRBD2,CASSQGLAGGPRETQYF,TGTGCCAGCAGCCAAGGACTAGCGGGAGGGCCGCGGGAGACCCAGTACTTC
TRBV6-1,.,TRBJ2-3,.,CASGSDRERTDTQYF,TGTGCCAGTGGATCTGACCGGGAGAGAACAGATACGCAGTATTTT
TRBV15,.,TRBJ1-1,TRBD1,CATSREGAATEAFF,TGTGCCACCTCCCGGGAGGGGGCAGCGACTGAAGCTTTCTTT
TRBV25-1,.,TRBJ1-2,.,CASNKRLDDGYTF,TGTGCCAGCAACAAACGTCTCGATGATGGCTACACCTTC
TRBV2,.,TRBJ1-2,TRBD1,CASSADRFNYGYTF,TGTGCCAGCAGCGCGGACAGGTTTAACTATGGCTACACCTTC
TRBV27,.,TRBJ1-2,TRBD1,CASSLIQGTFYTF,TGTGCCAGCAGTTTAATACAGGGGACGTTCTACACCTTC
TRBV15,.,TRBJ1-2,.,CATSRDERIYPYGYTF,TGTGCCACCAGCAGAGATGAGAGAATCTATCCCTATGGCTACACCTTC
TRBV10-3,.,TRBJ2-2,.,CAISSGRTNTGELFF,TGTGCCATCAGTTCGGGGAGGACGAACACCGGGGAGCTGTTTTTT
TRBV27,.,TRBJ1-2,.,CASSLYSRAGYTF,TGTGCCAGCAGTTTGTACAGCAGGGCTGGCTACACCTTC
TRBV30,.,TRBJ2-5,.,CAWSSLAETQYF,TGTGCCTGGAGTTCCCTAGCGGAGACCCAGTACTTC
TRBV19,.,TRBJ2-7,TRBD1,CASSGGTGDYEQYF,TGTGCCAGTAGTGGGGGGACAGGGGACTACGAGCAGTACTTC
TRBV30,.,TRBJ2-1,.,CAWSRNRNMNEQFF,TGTGCCTGGAGTAGAAACAGGAATATGAATGAGCAGTTCTTC
TRBV30,.,TRBJ1-2,TRBD1,CAFDRGPGYGYTF,TGTGCCTTTGACAGGGGGCCGGGCTATGGCTACACCTTC
TRBV10-3,.,TRBJ1-1,TRBD1,CAITGGTEAFF,TGTGCCATCACAGGGGGCACTGAAGCTTTCTTT
TRBV19,.,TRBJ2-7,.,CASSIAQSDYEQYF,TGTGCCAGTAGTATTGCACAGTCGGACTACGAGCAGTACTTC
TRBV27,.,TRBJ1-4,.,CASGYPGQANEKLFF,TGTGCCAGCGGCTATCCGGGACAAGCTAATGAAAAACTGTTTTTT
TRBV30,.,TRBJ2-1,.,CAWTHLDREFF,TGTGCCTGGACGCACTTGGATCGGGAGTTCTTC
TRBV30,.,TRBJ2-1,TRBD2,CAWGPSGSGIYNEQFF,TGTGCCTGGGGTCCCTCGGGTAGCGGGATTTACAATGAGCAGTTCTTC
TRBV29-1,.,TRBJ2-7,TRBD2,CSVEAEVGLAGGYGYEQYF,TGCAGCGTTGAAGCTGAAGTGGGACTAGCGGGAGGTTATGGGTACGAGCAGTACTTC
TRBV28,.,TRBJ1-2,.,CASSFQRVWGYTF,TGTGCCAGCAGTTTTCAACGGGTTTGGGGCTACACCTTC
TRBV15,few,TRBJ1-5,.,CATSTSHWRYQPQHF,TGTGCCACCAGCACCTCACACTGGCGGTATCAGCCCCAGCATTTT
TRBV30,.,TRBJ1-2,TRBD1,CAWSLGDSRSWYGYTF,TGTGCCTGGTCCCTCGGGGACAGTCGGTCTTGGTATGGCTACACCTTC
TRBV5-3,once,TRBJ2-7,.,CARSLPPSSCPGQIGSYEQYF,TGTGCCAGAAGCTTGCCGCCCAGTAGCTGCCCTGGACAAATCGGTAGCTACGAGCAGTACTTC
TRBV19,.,TRBJ1-1,TRBD1,CASIRQGTPEAFF,TGTGCCAGTATTAGACAGGGGACCCCTGAAGCTTTCTTT
TRBV29-1,.,TRBJ1-2,.,CSVKFERLPGGGYTF,TGCAGCGTTAAATTCGAACGACTCCCGGGGGGAGGCTACACCTTC
TRBV5-1,.,TRBJ2-7,TRBD1,CASSQGLTGFIGLGEQYF,TGCGCCAGCAGCCAAGGGTTGACAGGGTTTATAGGCCTGGGCGAGCAGTACTTC
TRBV5-6,.,TRBJ2-1,.,CASSLGRRYNEQFF,TGTGCCAGCAGCTTGGGGCGGAGATACAATGAGCAGTTCTTC
TRBV25-1,.,TRBJ2-1,.,CASSETHPDNEQFF,TGTGCCAGCAGTGAAACTCACCCGGACAATGAGCAGTTCTTC
TRBV5-1,.,TRBJ1-1,TRBD1,CASSWGPKGQQNTEAFF,TGCGCCAGCAGCTGGGGGCCGAAGGGACAGCAGAACACTGAAGCTTTCTTT
TRBV28,.,TRBJ1-5,.,CASSFLAQPQHF,TGTGCCAGCAGTTTTCTAGCTCAGCCCCAGCATTTT
TRBV6-1,.,TRBJ1-3,.,CASGHSSGNTIYF,TGTGCCAGCGGACATTCCTCTGGAAACACCATATATTTT
TRBV25-1,.,TRBJ1-2,.,CASSELVDKSGGLTF,TGTGCCAGCAGTGAATTAGTTGACAAATCCGGAGGGCTCACCTTC
TRBV29-1,.,TRBJ2-7,.,CSVDRGGDSYEQYF,TGCAGCGTTGATAGAGGGGGGGACTCCTACGAGCAGTACTTC
TRBV29-1,.,TRBJ2-3,.,CSVEMGTDSKDTQYF,TGCAGCGTTGAAATGGGTACAGATTCAAAGGATACGCAGTATTTT
TRBV5-4,.,TRBJ2-5,TRBD2,CASSGGLAGVETQYF,TGTGCCAGCAGCGGAGGACTAGCGGGAGTAGAGACCCAGTACTTC
TRBV9,.,TRBJ2-2,.,CASSVGGPGELFF,TGTGCCAGCAGCGTGGGGGGACCCGGGGAGCTGTTTTTT
TRBV18,.,TRBJ2-7,TRBD2,CASTPTPSGSHEQYF,TGTGCCAGCACCCCTACGCCTAGCGGGAGCCACGAGCAGTACTTC
TRBV5-4,.,TRBJ2-7,.,CASSLLFPDRPTYEQYF,TGTGCCAGCAGCTTGTTATTTCCCGACAGGCCGACCTACGAGCAGTACTTC
TRBV5-4,.,TRBJ2-1,TRBD2,CASSTPGLAGGWGQFF,TGTGCCAGCAGCACCCCGGGACTAGCGGGAGGCTGGGGGCAGTTCTTC
TRBV15,.,TRBJ1-5,.,CATSRDRGSNQPQHF,TGTGCCACCAGCAGAGATCGGGGTAGTAATCAGCCCCAGCATTTT
TRBV18,.,TRBJ2-7,TRBD1,CASSPKTSLGTGLNMGYEQYF,TGTGCCAGCTCACCAAAAACGTCGTTAGGGACAGGGTTAAATATGGGCTACGAGCAGTACTTC
TRBV2,.,TRBJ1-5,TRBD1,CASRGQANQPQHF,TGTGCCAGCAGGGGACAGGCGAATCAGCCCCAGCATTTT
TRBV29-1,.,TRBJ1-1,.,CSVEEGGTEAFF,TGCAGCGTTGAAGAGGGGGGGACTGAAGCTTTCTTT
TRBV6-5,.,TRBJ1-5,.,CASSRVSNQPQHF,TGTGCCAGCAGCAGGGTTAGCAATCAGCCCCAGCATTTT
TRBV7-7,.,TRBJ2-7,TRBD2,CASSLLAGDSYEQYF,TGTGCCAGCAGTCTTCTAGCGGGAGATTCCTACGAGCAGTACTTC
TRBV5-4,.,TRBJ2-7,.,CASSLELAIYEQYF,TGTGCCAGCAGCTTGGAACTTGCTATCTACGAGCAGTACTTC
TRBV9,.,TRBJ2-2,.,CASSVVQSTGELFF,TGTGCCAGCAGCGTAGTTCAATCCACCGGGGAGCTGTTTTTT
TRBV10-1,.,TRBJ2-1,TRBD1,CASSPGTGNEQFF,TGCGCCAGCAGTCCCGGGACAGGCAATGAGCAGTTCTTC
TRBV5-1,.,TRBJ2-2,TRBD2,CASSWKLAGEGRTGELFF,TGCGCCAGCAGCTGGAAACTAGCGGGAGAGGGGCGTACCGGGGAGCTGTTTTTT
TRBV6-5,.,TRBJ2-1,.,CASTTDSYNEQFF,TGTGCCAGCACCACGGACAGCTACAATGAGCAGTTCTTC
TRBV12-5,.,TRBJ1-2,.,CASGAPLTGLEGYTF,TGTGCTAGTGGTGCGCCATTGACAGGTCTGGAGGGCTACACCTTC